Each of the 26 T cell receptor beta chains below was sequenced from the same sample in a study of T-cell reconstitution after alpha-beta-depleted transplantation in children. Unique molecular identifiers were incorporated into the prepared TCRbeta library. In TCRdb, the PCR reads were re-called with MiXCR into one record per CDR3 protein. The table lists a few hundred thousand distinct CDR3 sequences, roughly a quarter of them singletons, with about 35% in the top ten. Sequencing used PBMCs, obtained before TCRalphabeta/CD19-depleted stem cell transplant. The receptors were sampled from a boy younger than two with Wiskott-Aldrich syndrome, due to receive a stem cell transplant.

This clonotype was detected a few times. This rearrangement joins TRBV20-1 to TRBJ1-1, with D tentatively TRBD1 (5 bases). V lost 2 bases, J lost 3 bases, and 13 bases lay in between. Germline lookup yields CDR1 DFQATT and CDR2 SNEGSKA (reference sequence). CDR3 length: 14 residues. The CDR3 region is CSARRHGADTEAFF. In DNA, the CDR3 is TGCAGTGCTAGAAGGCACGGGGCGGACACTGAAGCTTTCTTT.

The chain uses TRBV27 and TRBJ2-7, with 15 bases lining up with TRBD2. There are 16 residues in the CDR3. With 5 bases clipped from V and 4 bases from J, the junction kept 6 bases outside the gene matches. From germline, CDR1 is MNHEY and CDR2 SMNVEV (reference sequence). CDR3 loop: CASSVGTSGRPYEQYF. DNA for the CDR3: TGTGCCAGCAGTGTGGGGACTAGCGGGAGGCCGTACGAGCAGTACTTC.

The table lists this clonotype with a few counts. The J gene is TRBJ2-7, the V gene TRBV2, with 8 bases matching TRBD2. The V and J ends lost 8 bases and 3 bases, in that order; junction bases with no gene match: 12. Germline values: CDR1 SNHLY, CDR2 FYNNEI. CDR3 length: 15 residues. The CDR3 DNA is TGTGCCAGCGCCCCACCTACGACTAGCGACTACGAGCAGTACTTC. Its translation is CASAPPTTSDYEQYF.

This chain links TRBV15 with TRBJ2-1; TRBD2 matches 8 bases. CDR3 size: 17 residues. V dropped 3 bases and J dropped 6; count of bases not matched to a gene: 13. Germline assignment: CDR1 LNHNV and CDR2 YYDKDF (reference sequence). The CDR3 DNA follows: TGTGCCACCAGCAGTGGAATAGCGGGATTGGACGTCAATGAGCAGTTCTTC. This translates into CATSSGIAGLDVNEQFF.

Only a few counts were recorded for this clonotype. As DNA, the CDR3 is TGCGCCAGCAGCTCAGGACGGGGCAACACCGGGGAGCTGTTTTTT. Amino acids: CASSSGRGNTGELFF. The chain is built from TRBV5-1 and TRBJ2-2; the D call may be TRBD1 or TRBD2 (5 bases each). Germline CDR1 SGHRS, CDR2 YFSETQ. The CDR3 is 15 residues long. Trimming removed 3 bases at V and 2 bases at J, with 11 bases between.

This chain links TRBV5-5 with TRBJ2-3; 10 bases fit TRBD2. V lost 0 bases and J lost 1; bases outside the gene matches: 5. Germline CDR1 SGHKS, CDR2 YYEKEE (reference sequence). CDR3 length equals 17 residues. The CDR3 DNA is TGTGCCAGCAGCTTGGTTCTAGCGGGAGTCGGCACAGATACGCAGTATTTT. Translation: CASSLVLAGVGTDTQYF.

This clonotype has more than one count but fewer than ten. This chain joins TRBV29-1 and TRBJ1-2; D gene ambiguous. The CDR3 is 11 amino acids. Trimming removed 1 base at V and 7 bases at J, with 7 bases between. Germline CDR1 reads SQVTM; CDR2 reads ANQGSEA. The chain's CDR3 is CSVEGQLGYTF. The CDR3 DNA follows: TGCAGCGTTGAAGGTCAACTTGGCTACACCTTC.

This clonotype turned up a few times. The rearrangement links TRBV5-1 to TRBJ2-3; 7 nucleotides line up with TRBD2. The CDR3 spans 15 residues. The ends lost 1 base at V and 5 bases at J; junction bases unmatched: 7. Germline CDR1 SGHRS, CDR2 YFSETQ. CDR3 residues: CASSLWAGVGDTQYF. DNA for the CDR3: TGCGCCAGCAGCTTGTGGGCGGGAGTTGGAGATACGCAGTATTTT.

The chain uses TRBV4-2 and TRBJ2-4; perhaps TRBD2 as D (5 bases). This CDR3 spans 14 amino acids. CDR1 is LGHNA and CDR2 is YNFKEQ in the germline V gene. V gave up 1 base and J gave up 5 bases, with 9 bases separating them. CDR3 in amino acids: CASSQASSQNIQYF. As DNA, the CDR3 is TGTGCCAGCAGCCAAGCTAGCTCCCAAAACATTCAGTACTTC.

The chain recombines TRBV7-8 with TRBJ2-7, with TRBD2 as a possible D gene (5 bases). Germline loops: CDR1 SGHVS, CDR2 FQNEAQ. The V end was cut by 1 base, the J end by 7 bases, with 11 bases between. There are 13 residues in the CDR3. CDR3 sequence: CASSLVPSGEQYF. CDR3 nucleotides: TGTGCCAGCAGCTTAGTTCCTTCGGGGGAGCAGTACTTC.

The chain couples TRBV5-1 to TRBJ1-1; no definite D call. The CDR3 covers 15 residues. Trimming took 1 base from V and 1 from J, leaving 11 bases between them. CDR1 and CDR2 from the germline V gene are SGHRS and YFSETQ. The CDR3 loop reads CASSLNPQKNTEAFF. The DNA for the CDR3 is TGCGCCAGCAGCTTGAACCCACAAAAGAACACTGAAGCTTTCTTT.

This rearrangement joins TRBV11-2 to TRBJ2-4, with D possibly being TRBD2 (6 bases). The CDR3 covers 17 residues. Germline V gives CDR1 SGHAT, CDR2 FQNNGV. V was shortened by 4 bases and J by 5 bases, with 21 bases between the two germline ends. This CDR3 is CASSYRPPGRSENIQYF. The CDR3 DNA follows: TGTGCCAGCAGCTACAGACCCCCGGGGAGGTCGGAAAACATTCAGTACTTC.

This clonotype occurred a few times. The chain links TRBV3-1 to TRBJ2-4, with D perhaps given as TRBD1 or TRBD2 (5 bases each). The CDR3 is 14 amino acids. Germline loops: CDR1 LGHDT, CDR2 YNNKEL (reference sequence). Trimming stripped 2 bases from V and 6 bases from J, with 11 bases between. CDR3 protein: CASSQPGTANIQYF. Written as DNA, the CDR3 is TGTGCCAGCAGCCAACCGGGGACCGCAAACATTCAGTACTTC.

The chain is built from TRBV12-3 or TRBV12-4 and TRBJ2-3; D may be TRBD2 (5 bases). This CDR3 contains 14 residues. The V end lost 2 bases, the J end lost 5 bases, and 11 bases lay between the germline ends. CDR3 bases: TGTGCCAGCAGTTTAACTAGATGGGGAGATACGCAGTATTTT. Amino acid sequence: CASSLTRWGDTQYF.

The V and J genes are TRBV30 and TRBJ2-3, with 7 bases identical to TRBD2. This CDR3 has 13 residues. J was trimmed by 7 bases and V by 7 bases; bases with no gene match: 11. Germline CDR1 reads GTSNPN; CDR2 reads SVGIG (reference sequence). The CDR3, as DNA: TGTGCCTCCCGACTAGCAGGGCCTTATACGCAGTATTTT. Protein product: CASRLAGPYTQYF.

The sample holds a few counts of this clonotype. The rearrangement joins TRBV11-2 to TRBJ2-1; possibly TRBD2 for D (5 bases). V shed 5 bases and J shed 4 bases, with 9 bases lying between them. The germline V gene has CDR1 SGHAT and CDR2 FQNNGV. This CDR3 comprises 13 residues. The CDR3 protein is CASSVGVYNEQFF. The DNA of the CDR3 is TGTGCCAGCAGCGTCGGGGTATACAATGAGCAGTTCTTC.

The CDR3 is CASSLAMEGKAFF. The CDR3 nucleotides are TGCGCCAGCAGCTTGGCCATGGAAGGGAAAGCTTTCTTT. The chain combines TRBV5-1 with TRBJ1-1; the D is unclear. The CDR3 covers 13 residues. V lost 0 bases and J 9 bases, leaving 12 bases between the germline ends. Per the germline V gene, CDR1 is SGHRS and CDR2 is YFSETQ.

This clonotype has ten or more counts. The V gene is TRBV5-1, the J gene TRBJ2-5; the D gene is possibly TRBD1 (5 bases). The CDR3 has 12 amino acids. The germline gives CDR1 SGHRS, CDR2 YFSETQ. Trimming removed 4 bases from V and 4 bases from J, with 8 bases in between. The CDR3 DNA is TGCGCCAGCAGCCCCCAGGGAGAGACCCAGTACTTC. This codes for CASSPQGETQYF.

This clonotype showed up just a few times. V is TRBV12-3 or TRBV12-4 and J is TRBJ1-5; D gene uncertain. Trimming took off 7 bases at V and 7 bases at J, with 14 bases between the two ends. This CDR3 has 13 residues. CDR3 amino acids: CASTNGDRQPQHF. The CDR3 DNA is TGTGCCAGCACTAACGGGGATCGGCAGCCCCAGCATTTT.

This clonotype occurred a few times. V usage is TRBV28 and J usage is TRBJ2-3; D may match TRBD1 or TRBD2 (5 bases each). V lost 3 bases to trimming and J lost 5 bases, with 21 bases between them. The V gene's germline CDR1 is MDHEN and CDR2 SYDVKM. There are 17 residues in the CDR3. The DNA of the CDR3 is TGTGCCAGCAGTTTGCCCATCCCGGGACCGCTAGGAGATACGCAGTATTTT. Protein: CASSLPIPGPLGDTQYF.

The chain has TRBV20-1 and TRBJ2-1, with 11 bases identical to TRBD2. Germline CDR1 is DFQATT and CDR2 is SNEGSKA (reference sequence). CDR3 length equals 15 residues. J gave up 5 bases and V 6 bases, and 9 bases lay outside the gene matches. The CDR3 nucleotides are TGCAGTGCCTATACGACTAGCGGGATTAACAATGAGCAGTTCTTC. It is translated as CSAYTTSGINNEQFF.

The rearrangement uses TRBV9 and TRBJ2-3, with a weak D call TRBD1 (6 bases). This CDR3 has 15 amino acids. V was trimmed by 4 bases and J by 1 base, leaving 13 bases between them. CDR1 is SGDLS, CDR2 YYNGEE, per germline. CDR3 bases: TGTGCCAGCAGCCCACACGCAGGGGGCACAGATACGCAGTATTTT. This codes for CASSPHAGGTDTQYF.

The rearrangement uses TRBV27 and TRBJ2-2, with TRBD1 matching 7 bases. Looked up from germline, CDR1 is MNHEY and CDR2 is SMNVEV (reference sequence). Losses at the gene ends were 1 base for V and 0 bases for J; bases not matched to a gene: 17. The CDR3 runs to 21 residues. Here the CDR3 reads CASSLWSFGDRTGANTGELFF. CDR3 DNA: TGTGCCAGCAGTTTATGGTCTTTTGGGGACCGCACAGGGGCGAACACCGGGGAGCTGTTTTTT.

The rearrangement links TRBV20-1 to TRBJ2-1; 7 positions match TRBD2. The trim removed 3 bases at V and 6 bases at J, leaving 11 bases unmatched. Germline assignment: CDR1 DFQATT and CDR2 SNEGSKA (reference sequence). The CDR3 sequence is 15 residues long. Written as DNA, the CDR3 is TGCAGTGCTAGTCGGCTAGCGGTCCTACTCAATGAGCAGTTCTTC. It specifies CSASRLAVLLNEQFF.

The J gene is TRBJ2-5, the V gene TRBV28; D assignment may be TRBD1 or TRBD2 (5 bases each). Trimming pared 3 bases from V and 3 bases from J, leaving 11 bases between. Germline CDR1 MDHEN, CDR2 SYDVKM. The CDR3 is 14 residues long. The CDR3 reads CASSFLGVEETQYF. The CDR3 DNA follows: TGTGCCAGCAGTTTTCTGGGGGTGGAAGAGACCCAGTACTTC. Variable domain in full (rest from reference TRBV28 and TRBJ2-5): DVKVTQSSRYLVKRTGEKVFLECVQDMDHENMFWYRQDPGLGLRLIYFSYDVKMKEKGDIPEGYSVSREKKERFSLILESASTNQTSMYLCASSFLGVEETQYFGPGTRLLVL.

This chain connects TRBV29-1 to TRBJ2-3; D unresolved. Germline lookup yields CDR1 SQVTM and CDR2 ANQGSEA. Trimming removed 4 bases from V and 6 bases from J, with 23 bases in between. The CDR3 is 16 amino acids. CDR3 in amino acids: CSVGWLFAFADDTQYF. The CDR3, as DNA: TGCAGCGTTGGCTGGCTCTTTGCCTTCGCTGACGATACGCAGTATTTT.